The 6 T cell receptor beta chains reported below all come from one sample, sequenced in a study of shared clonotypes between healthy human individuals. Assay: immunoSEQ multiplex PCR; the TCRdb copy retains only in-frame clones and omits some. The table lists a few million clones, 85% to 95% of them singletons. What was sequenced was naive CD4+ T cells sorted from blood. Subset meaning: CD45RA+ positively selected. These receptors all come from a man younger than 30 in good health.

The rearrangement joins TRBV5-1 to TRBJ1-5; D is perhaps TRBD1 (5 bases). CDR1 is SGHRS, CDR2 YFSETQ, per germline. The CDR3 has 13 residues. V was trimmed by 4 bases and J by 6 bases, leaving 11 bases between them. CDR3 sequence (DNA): TGCGCCAGCAGCCTTAATCAGGGTCAGCCCCAGCATTTT. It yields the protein CASSLNQGQPQHF. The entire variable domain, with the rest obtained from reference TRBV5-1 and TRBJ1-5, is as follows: KAGVTQTPRYLIKTRGQQVTLSCSPISGHRSVSWYQQTPGQGLQFLFEYFSETQRNKGNFPGRFSGRQFSNSRSEMNVSTLELGDSALYLCASSLNQGQPQHFGDGTRLSIL.

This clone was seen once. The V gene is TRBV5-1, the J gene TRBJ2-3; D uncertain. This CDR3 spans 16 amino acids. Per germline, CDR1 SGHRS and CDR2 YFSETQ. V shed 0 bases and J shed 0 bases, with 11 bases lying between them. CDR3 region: CASSLGRTASTDTQYF. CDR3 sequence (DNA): TGCGCCAGCAGCTTGGGAAGGACGGCTAGCACAGATACGCAGTATTTT.

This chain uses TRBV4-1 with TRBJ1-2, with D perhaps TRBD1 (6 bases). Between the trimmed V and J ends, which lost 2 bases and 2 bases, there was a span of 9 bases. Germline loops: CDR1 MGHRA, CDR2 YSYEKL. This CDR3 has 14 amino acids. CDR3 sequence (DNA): TGCGCCAGCAGCCAAAGGACAGACAACTATGGCTACACCTTC. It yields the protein CASSQRTDNYGYTF.

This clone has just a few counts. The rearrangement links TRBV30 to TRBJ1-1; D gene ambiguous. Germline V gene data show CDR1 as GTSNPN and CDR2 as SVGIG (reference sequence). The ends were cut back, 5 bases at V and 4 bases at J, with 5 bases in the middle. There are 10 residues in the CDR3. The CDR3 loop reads CAWGVTEAFF. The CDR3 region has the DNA TGTGCCTGGGGGGTCACTGAAGCTTTCTTT.

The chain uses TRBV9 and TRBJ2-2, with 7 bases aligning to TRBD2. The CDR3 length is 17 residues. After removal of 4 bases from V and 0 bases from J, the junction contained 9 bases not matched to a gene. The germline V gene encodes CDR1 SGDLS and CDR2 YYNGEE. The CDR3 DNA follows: TGTGCCAGCAGCCCCCGGGGGGATCTAACGAACACCGGGGAGCTGTTTTTT. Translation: CASSPRGDLTNTGELFF.

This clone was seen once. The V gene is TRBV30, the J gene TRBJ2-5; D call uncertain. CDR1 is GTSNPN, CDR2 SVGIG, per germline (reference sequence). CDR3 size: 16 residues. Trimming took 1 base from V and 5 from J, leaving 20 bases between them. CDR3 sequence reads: CAWSASPVFLGETQYF. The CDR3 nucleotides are TGTGCCTGGAGTGCCTCCCCCGTCTTTCTGGGGGAGACCCAGTACTTC.